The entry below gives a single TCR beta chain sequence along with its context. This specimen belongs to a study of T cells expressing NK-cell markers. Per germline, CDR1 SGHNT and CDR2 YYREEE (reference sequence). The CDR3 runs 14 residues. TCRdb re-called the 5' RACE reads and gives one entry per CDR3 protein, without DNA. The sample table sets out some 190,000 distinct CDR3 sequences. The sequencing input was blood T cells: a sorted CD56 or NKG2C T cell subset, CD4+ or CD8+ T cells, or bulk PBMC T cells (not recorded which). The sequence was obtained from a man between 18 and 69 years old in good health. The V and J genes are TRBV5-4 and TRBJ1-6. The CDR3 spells CASSWDSYNSPLHF.